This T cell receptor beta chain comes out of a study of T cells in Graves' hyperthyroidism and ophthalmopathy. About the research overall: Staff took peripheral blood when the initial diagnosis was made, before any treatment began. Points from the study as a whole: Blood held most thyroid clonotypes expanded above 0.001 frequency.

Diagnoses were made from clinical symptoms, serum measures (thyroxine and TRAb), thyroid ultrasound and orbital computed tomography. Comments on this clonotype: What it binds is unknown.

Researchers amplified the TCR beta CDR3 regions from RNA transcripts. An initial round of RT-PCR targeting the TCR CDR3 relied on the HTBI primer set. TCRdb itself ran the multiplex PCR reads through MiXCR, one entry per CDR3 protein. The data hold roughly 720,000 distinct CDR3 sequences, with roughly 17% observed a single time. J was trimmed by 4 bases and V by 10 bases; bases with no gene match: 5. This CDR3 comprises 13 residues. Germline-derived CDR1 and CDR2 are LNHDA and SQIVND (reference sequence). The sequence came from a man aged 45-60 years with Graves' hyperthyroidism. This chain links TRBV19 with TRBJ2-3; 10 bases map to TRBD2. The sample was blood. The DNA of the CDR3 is TGTGCCACCCTAGCGGGAGTCGCAGATACGCAGTATTTT. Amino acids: CATLAGVADTQYF.